Shown below are 9 T cell receptor beta chains from a single sample sequenced in a study of tissue T cells after allogeneic stem cell transplantation. TCRdb keeps only in-frame clones here, not all; method: immunoSEQ multiplex PCR. Here the sample spans 2,500 to 3,000 clones, around 46% being singletons. Time point meaning: mouse harvest day 14 after allogeneic transplant. The graft held 10^6 splenic CD5+ T cells and 10^7 T-cell-depleted bone marrow cells. The specimen was gut tissue. The receptors stem from a female BALB/c mouse given C57BL/6 T cells with graft-versus-host disease after an allogeneic hematopoietic cell transplant.

About this clone: Gene and germline names: mouse. The DNA ends 1 residue before the CDR3 does, and the rest of the CDR3 is filled in from the germline J gene. V is TRBV31 and J is TRBJ2-3; TRBD2 matches 9 bases. The V gene end was trimmed by 3 bases and the J gene end by 0 bases; junction bases not matched to a gene: 4. CDR1 is GKSSPN, CDR2 SITVG, per germline. The CDR3 contains 15 residues. Partial CDR3 DNA: TGTGCCTGGAGGCGGACTGGGGCTAGTGCAGAAACGCTGTAT. Protein sequence: CAWRRTGASAETLY. The whole CDR3 protein is CAWRRTGASAETLYF.

This clone was found a few times. The genes and germline here are from mouse. The read terminates 1 residue before the CDR3 end, so the remaining end is supplied by the germline J gene. This chain connects TRBV12-1 to TRBJ2-7; 8 bases are shared with TRBD2. Germline V gene lookup returns CDR1 SGHSN and CDR2 HYEKVE. J was trimmed by 3 bases and V by 6 bases; bases with no gene match: 3. The CDR3 totals 12 residues. The covered CDR3 bases are TGTGCCAGCCTTGACTGGGGCTATGAACAGTAC. This translates into CASLDWGYEQY. In full, the CDR3 reads CASLDWGYEQYF.

Concerning this clone: Gene names refer to mouse genes. The CDR3 is cut off 1 residue early in the read; its end comes from the germline J gene. This rearrangement joins TRBV3 to TRBJ2-5, with TRBD2 identical over 7 bases. This CDR3 comprises 14 residues. Germline V gives CDR1 SNHLY, CDR2 FYNGKV (reference sequence). The junction had 2 bases not matched to a gene; V was cut back by 3 bases and J by 2 bases. Incomplete CDR3 DNA: TGTGCCAGCAGCTTCTGGGGGATCCAAGACACCCAGTAC. It codes for CASSFWGIQDTQY. The complete CDR3 protein is CASSFWGIQDTQYF.

Concerning this clone itself: Gene and germline names: mouse. Coverage ceases 1 residue before the CDR3 finishes, and the germline J gene fills in the end. The chain has TRBV12-2 and TRBJ2-7, with TRBD2 identical over 10 bases. V was pared by 0 bases and J by 3 bases, with 4 bases of the junction left unmatched. Germline CDR1 SGHLS, CDR2 HYDKME. The CDR3 contains 15 residues. The CDR3 bases that were read are TGTGCCAGCTCTCTCGCCGGGACTGGGGTCTATGAACAGTAC. Encoded protein: CASSLAGTGVYEQY. In full, the CDR3 reads CASSLAGTGVYEQYF.

About this clone itself: Here the gene names and germline are mouse. The read gets to within 1 residue of the CDR3 end, and the germline J gene fills in the rest. V and J are TRBV1 and TRBJ2-5; maybe TRBD2 (7 bases). The CDR3 is 13 residues long. Trimming took off 3 bases at V and 6 bases at J, with 10 bases between the two ends. Germline CDR1 is NSQYPW and CDR2 is LRSPGD (reference sequence). The CDR3 bases that were read are TGCACCTGCAGTGCGGGGGGCGCGGACACCCAGTAC. This translates into CTCSAGGADTQY. The whole CDR3 sequence reads CTCSAGGADTQYF.

This clone is medium-sized. Germline and genes: mouse. From the germline J gene comes the end of the CDR3, since the read stops 1 residue before it. This chain links TRBV5 with TRBJ1-4; D is undetermined. Trimming removed 4 bases at V and 0 bases at J, with 6 bases between. This CDR3 has 14 amino acids. Germline V lookup: CDR1 LGHNA, CDR2 YNLKQL (reference sequence). CDR3: CASSLTFSNERLFF. The sequenced part of the CDR3 DNA is TGTGCCAGCAGCCTGACATTTTCCAACGAAAGATTATTT.

In its sample, this clone was seen a few times. Gene names denote mouse genes. The read ends 1 residue shy of where the CDR3 ends; the end is completed using the germline J gene. The chain couples TRBV2 to TRBJ2-3; D perhaps matches TRBD2 (6 bases). CDR1 and CDR2 (germline): LGHNA, YSYQKL. The CDR3 sequence is 15 residues long. V lost 1 base to trimming and J lost 0 bases, with 8 bases between them. The CDR3: CASSQVGGSAETLYF. The DNA read from the CDR3 is TGTGCCAGCAGCCAAGTCGGGGGGAGTGCAGAAACGCTGTAT.

With respect to this clone: Genes and germline come from the mouse. The read halts 1 residue ahead of the CDR3 end, with the missing end drawn from the germline J gene. The chain joins TRBV2 to TRBJ1-4, with no clear D. V was shortened by 0 bases and J by 1 base, with 6 bases between the two germline ends. This CDR3 has 15 residues. CDR1 is LGHNA, CDR2 YSYQKL, per germline. CDR3 region: CASSQDIASNERLFF. CDR3 bases read: TGTGCCAGCAGCCAAGATATAGCTTCCAACGAAAGATTATTT. The full variable domain, its missing parts supplied by reference TRBV2 and TRBJ1-4, is DPKIIQKPKYLVAVTGSEKILICEQYLGHNAMYWYRQSAKKPLEFMFSYSYQKLMDNQTASSRFQPQSSKKNHLDLQITALKPDDSATYFCASSQDIASNERLFFGHGTKLSVL.

This clone was seen a few times. Gene names and germline refer to mouse. The read terminates 1 residue ahead of where the CDR3 ends, so the germline J gene completes it. The chain links TRBV13-2 to TRBJ2-1; the match to TRBD2 covers 10 bases. Germline CDR1 is NNHNN and CDR2 is SYGAGS (reference sequence). V trimming: 3 bases; J trimming: 1 base; junction bases outside the gene matches: 4. The CDR3 runs 16 residues. The covered CDR3 bases are TGTGCCAGCGGTGTCGACTGGGGGGCGAACTATGCTGAGCAGTTC. It translates to CASGVDWGANYAEQF. The whole CDR3 is CASGVDWGANYAEQFF.